The next 24 T cell receptor beta chains were all read from a single sample in a study of shared clonotypes between healthy human individuals. Sequencing was performed with immunoSEQ multiplex PCR; in TCRdb, only in-frame clones are kept and a portion is missing. The sample records about half a million clones, roughly 78% being singletons. Material: PBMCs. The receptor set was obtained from a woman between 40 and 50 years old in good health. Some clones in this sample may be carry-over from other donors' samples.

The chain couples TRBV29-1 to TRBJ2-2; D is ambiguous. The CDR3 has 10 residues. Trimming left V 5 bases short and J 7 bases short, with 5 bases between. CDR1 and CDR2 from the germline V gene are SQVTM and ANQGSEA. In nucleotides, the CDR3 is TGCAGCGTTCACATCGGGGAGCTGTTTTTT. It translates to CSVHIGELFF.

The chain uses TRBV20-1 and TRBJ2-7; a weak D match, TRBD1 (5 bases). This CDR3 has 11 amino acids. V was clipped by 6 bases and J by 2 bases, with 8 bases between them. Germline CDR1 is DFQATT and CDR2 is SNEGSKA (reference sequence). CDR3 in amino acids: CSAYRTYEQYF. For the CDR3, the DNA is TGCAGTGCCTACAGGACCTACGAGCAGTACTTC.

The sample holds a few counts of this clone. The chain employs TRBV5-1 and TRBJ1-2, with TRBD1 as a possible D gene (6 bases). Trimming shortened V by 3 bases and J by 13 bases, and 25 bases separated the two germline ends. The CDR3 consists of 15 residues. Germline V CDR1 and CDR2: SGHRS, YFSETQ. The CDR3 DNA reads as TGCGCCAGCAGCTCCCTATTCGTACAGGGTACTGAGACCACCTTC. It translates to CASSSLFVQGTETTF.

The CDR3 DNA reads as TGTGCCAGCAGCCCCTCGGGACTAGGTCCGTACTTC. The encoded protein is CASSPSGLGPYF. The chain carries TRBV7-9 and TRBJ2-7; 8 bases match TRBD2. V shed 5 bases and J 12 bases; nucleotides not matched to a gene: 9. The CDR3 is 12 amino acids. Germline CDR1 and CDR2: SEHNR and FQNEAQ (reference sequence).

V is TRBV30 and J is TRBJ2-3; possibly TRBD1 or TRBD2 for D (6 bases each). Trimming stripped 8 bases from V and 4 bases from J, with 13 bases between. The CDR3 spans 12 residues. Germline CDR1 is GTSNPN and CDR2 is SVGIG (reference sequence). CDR3 in amino acids: CALGGNADTQYF. DNA of the CDR3: TGTGCCCTAGGGGGGAATGCAGATACGCAGTATTTT.

In DNA, the CDR3 is TGCGCCAGCAGCTCCGGGACTAGCGGACACAATGAGCAGTTCTTC. Its translation: CASSSGTSGHNEQFF. V is TRBV5-1 and J is TRBJ2-1; 11 nucleotides line up with TRBD2. The CDR3 sequence is 15 residues long. Trimming removed 3 bases from V and 5 bases from J; junction bases left unmatched: 4. CDR1 and CDR2 from the germline V gene are SGHRS and YFSETQ.

The chain uses TRBV7-2 and TRBJ1-1; no clear D gene. The CDR3 totals 15 residues. Trimming shortened V by 5 bases and J by 1 base, and 14 bases separated the two germline ends. From germline, CDR1 is SGHTA and CDR2 FQGNSA. CDR3 protein: CASSLMARGNTEAFF. The CDR3 DNA sequence: TGTGCCAGCAGCCTTATGGCCCGGGGGAACACTGAAGCTTTCTTT.

As regards this clone: Since a far larger clone is one base different, this is likely a read error. The chain combines TRBV7-9 with TRBJ2-1, with D unclear. CDR3 length: 15 amino acids. Germline-derived CDR1 and CDR2 are SEHNR and FQNEAQ (reference sequence). CDR3: CASSPFEGPYDEQFF. The CDR3 DNA reads as TGTGCCAGCAGCCCCTTCGAAGGCCCCTACGATGAGCAGTTCTTC.

A remark on this clone: Possible read error: a much larger clone is one base away. The sample holds other DNA sequences that translate to the same CDR3. The genes are TRBV30 and TRBJ2-2; D is unclear. Per germline, CDR1 GTSNPN and CDR2 SVGIG (reference sequence). The CDR3 spans 14 residues. The germline V and J ends were trimmed by 2 bases and 5 bases, with 12 bases remaining between them. In DNA form, the CDR3 reads TGTGCCTGGAGTAGAGGATATGGGACCGGGGAGCTGTTTTTT. Translating it yields CAWSRGYGTGELFF.

Of note for this clone: In the same sample, other DNA sequences code for this CDR3. The V gene is TRBV15, the J gene TRBJ2-7, with D possibly being TRBD1 (6 bases). Germline CDR1 LNHNV, CDR2 YYDKDF (reference sequence). V was shortened by 3 bases and J by 1 base, with 13 bases between the two germline ends. This CDR3 spans 15 amino acids. Here the CDR3 DNA reads TGTGCCACCAGCAGGGAGACAGGCGGGTCCTACGAGCAGTACTTC. It yields the protein CATSRETGGSYEQYF.

The V call is TRBV29-1, the J call TRBJ1-2; 7 bases map to TRBD1. From germline, CDR1 is SQVTM and CDR2 ANQGSEA. The CDR3 totals 13 residues. V lost 6 bases, J lost 4 bases, and 8 bases stayed unmatched. CDR3 sequence reads: CSVQSGTAYGYTF. The CDR3 DNA follows: TGCAGCGTCCAGTCCGGGACAGCCTATGGCTACACCTTC.

The chain employs TRBV19 and TRBJ2-1; D unclear. The CDR3 is 14 residues long. The germline CDR1 and CDR2 sequences are LNHDA and SQIVND (reference sequence). V was pared by 3 bases and J by 7 bases, with 13 bases between. This chain's CDR3 is CASSIDPSSNEQFF. CDR3 sequence (DNA): TGTGCCAGTAGTATCGACCCTTCATCAAATGAGCAGTTCTTC. The variable domain in full, with the rest retrieved from reference TRBV19 and TRBJ2-1, is DGGITQSPKYLFRKEGQNVTLSCEQNLNHDAMYWYRQDPGQGLRLIYYSQIVNDFQKGDIAEGYSVSREKKESFPLTVTSAQKNPTAFYLCASSIDPSSNEQFFGPGTRLTVL.

This chain uses TRBV2 with TRBJ1-2; TRBD1 matches 7 bases. V trimming: 7 bases; J trimming: 0 bases; junction bases outside the gene matches: 8. The germline gives CDR1 SNHLY, CDR2 FYNNEI. The CDR3 is 15 residues long. Written as DNA, the CDR3 is TGTGCCAGCACCCGGGACAGCGAAGCTAACTATGGCTACACCTTC. This translates into CASTRDSEANYGYTF.

J is TRBJ1-1 and V is TRBV28; D unresolved. The CDR3 is made up of 15 amino acids. Trimming took off 2 bases at V and 3 bases at J, with 13 bases between the two ends. Germline V gene lookup returns CDR1 MDHEN and CDR2 SYDVKM. CDR3 coding DNA: TGTGCCAGCAGTTTAAATCGGGTGTGGGACACTGAAGCTTTCTTT. Amino acids: CASSLNRVWDTEAFF.

This rearrangement joins TRBV10-3 to TRBJ2-5, with 8 bases identical to TRBD1. CDR1 and CDR2 from the germline V gene are ENHRY and SYGVKD. The CDR3 contains 14 residues. The ends lost 6 bases at V and 2 bases at J; junction bases unmatched: 5. DNA for the CDR3: TGTGCCATCAGCCCCAGGGGGCTTCAAGAGACCCAGTACTTC. Translation: CAISPRGLQETQYF.

The rearrangement links TRBV7-6 to TRBJ2-1; D not resolved. V was trimmed by 1 base and J by 3 bases, leaving 10 bases between them. The CDR3 contains 15 residues. Looked up from germline, CDR1 is SGHVS and CDR2 is FNYEAQ. Written as DNA, the CDR3 is TGTGCCAGCAGCTTAGGTCGGACCAACTACAATGAGCAGTTCTTC. It translates to CASSLGRTNYNEQFF.

This clone was detected only once. This may arise from a read error, as a much more abundant clone is one base away. The sample has other DNA sequences that encode this CDR3 too. V is TRBV9 and J is TRBJ2-2; the match to TRBD2 covers 11 bases. This CDR3 spans 18 amino acids. CDR1 and CDR2 (germline): SGDLS, YYNGEE. CDR3 sequence reads: CASSVLAGGPSSTGELFF. The CDR3 DNA reads as TGTGCCAGCAGCGTGTTAGCGGGAGGGCCCTCGTCCACCGGGGAGTTGTTTTTT.

This chain uses TRBV4-1 with TRBJ2-2; 9 nucleotides agree with TRBD2. Germline-derived CDR1 and CDR2 are MGHRA and YSYEKL. J lost 4 bases, V lost 4 bases, and 10 bases had no gene match. There are 17 residues in the CDR3. The CDR3 reads CASSRRREGQGTGELFF. The CDR3 bases are TGCGCCAGCAGCCGAAGGCGGGAGGGCCAGGGCACCGGGGAGCTGTTTTTT.

The chain has TRBV11-2 and TRBJ2-7; D is uncertain. Per germline, CDR1 SGHAT and CDR2 FQNNGV. The CDR3 extends over 14 amino acids. Trimming pared 4 bases from V and 3 bases from J, leaving 13 bases between. The CDR3 DNA follows: TGTGCCAGCAGCTCCGGTCGCGGCTACTACGAGCAGTACTTC. Its protein product is CASSSGRGYYEQYF.

The gene calls are TRBV7-2 and TRBJ1-1, with 11 nucleotides matching TRBD1. The CDR3 contains 14 residues. The V gene end was trimmed by 4 bases and the J gene end by 4 bases; junction bases not matched to a gene: 2. CDR1 and CDR2 (germline): SGHTA, FQGNSA. The CDR3: CASSWGTGGTEAFF. CDR3 DNA: TGTGCCAGCAGCTGGGGGACAGGGGGCACTGAAGCTTTCTTT.

V usage is TRBV19 and J usage is TRBJ2-1, with 8 bases fitting TRBD1. Germline CDR1 LNHDA, CDR2 SQIVND (reference sequence). The CDR3 is made up of 14 amino acids. After removal of 3 bases from V and 9 bases from J, the junction contained 7 bases not matched to a gene. The CDR3 is CASSIRQGYGEQFF. DNA of the CDR3: TGTGCCAGTAGTATCCGACAGGGGTACGGTGAGCAGTTCTTC. The full variable domain, rest sourced from reference TRBV19 and TRBJ2-1, is DGGITQSPKYLFRKEGQNVTLSCEQNLNHDAMYWYRQDPGQGLRLIYYSQIVNDFQKGDIAEGYSVSREKKESFPLTVTSAQKNPTAFYLCASSIRQGYGEQFFGPGTRLTVL.

This rearrangement joins TRBV7-2 to TRBJ2-5; tentatively, D is TRBD1 or TRBD2 (5 bases each). Trimming removed 3 bases at V and 7 bases at J, with 15 bases between. Germline V gene data show CDR1 as SGHTA and CDR2 as FQGNSA. This CDR3 is 14 amino acids long. CDR3 DNA sequence: TGTGCCAGCAGCTTGGCCGGGGCTAGTGGGACCCAGTACTTC. Amino acids: CASSLAGASGTQYF.

The V and J genes are TRBV29-1 and TRBJ1-1; D ambiguous. Per germline, CDR1 SQVTM and CDR2 ANQGSEA. This CDR3 region has 14 residues. Trimming cost V 6 bases and J 4 bases, with 18 bases left between them. CDR3 loop: CSVIWEPGGTEAFF. The CDR3 DNA follows: TGCAGCGTGATCTGGGAACCCGGCGGCACTGAAGCTTTCTTT.

A remark on this clone: A clone one base away is much larger, so this may be a read error. The chain employs TRBV29-1 and TRBJ1-2; 10 positions agree with TRBD1. The CDR3 has 15 amino acids. Germline CDR1 is SQVTM and CDR2 is ANQGSEA. V lost 7 bases, J lost 4 bases, and 12 bases stayed unmatched. CDR3 region: CSAQKTGGASYGYTF. Written as DNA, the CDR3 is TGCAGCGCCCAAAAGACAGGGGGCGCCAGCTATGGCTACACCTTC.